This T cell receptor (beta chain) was found in a study of CXCR3-negative and CXCR3-positive naive CD8 T cells. Each CD8+ T cell subset was flow-sorted in triplicate. Every sort contained 300,000 cells. The naive CD8+ gate required CD45RO-CCR7+CD27+CD95- phenotype. Findings and limits, study-wide: High diversity, comparable across both naive subsets, contrasted with much lower diversity in memory CD8+ cells. Higher TRB CDR3 hydrophobicity marked CXCR3-positive naive cells relative to CXCR3-negative naive cells. TRBV-TRBJ usage was alike in naive CXCR3-negative and CXCR3-positive cells but differed in memory cells.

The V gene's germline CDR1 is LNHDA and CDR2 SQIVND (reference sequence). The CDR3 covers 15 residues. Concerning this clonotype itself: Its antigen remains unidentified.

Libraries were UMI-labeled 5' RACE TRB cDNA. From its re-call of the 5' RACE reads, TCRdb lists each CDR3 protein once, without DNA. The sample includes approximately 90,000 distinct CDR3 sequences. V is TRBV19 and J is TRBJ2-2; TCRdb's assignment of TRBD2 cannot be checked, as there is no DNA. The sample consisted of naive CXCR3+ CD8+ T cells from blood. Subset described: CD45RO-CCR7+CD27+CD95- naive CD8+ T cells expressing CXCR3 (TNR3+). This TCR derives from a human donor in good health. Some clones in this sample may be carry-over from other donors' samples. This CDR3 is CASSILAVNTGELFF.